This T cell receptor (beta chain) was identified during a study of blood T cell repertoires in COVID-19 (TCRdb year 2020). The study in broad terms: Samples covering the acute and convalescent phases of COVID-19 were provided by collaborators in the United States, Italy and Spain. The material from the prospective study consisted of cDNA or gDNA derived from T cells, B-cell-depleted T cells, or PBMCs. The dataset comprised deeply sampled blood TCRbeta repertoires from subjects exposed to, actively infected with, or recovered from COVID-19. The repertoires were released in a freely available public database meant as a resource for research on the immune response to SARS-CoV-2. The samples were drawn from the first 160 participants of the ongoing ImmuneRACE study and from 950 to 1,500 subjects provided by 6 global collaborators. Sample metadata almost always included a de-identified subject ID, COVID-19 status, age in years and sex. HLA class I and class II types, where available, came from metadata supplied by the sample provider rather than from assay-based typing.

The germline V gene sets CDR1 to SGHAT and CDR2 to FQNNGV. V trim: 5 bases; J trim: 4 bases; unmatched bases: 4. The CDR3, from cysteine to phenylalanine, totals 14 residues. Left in the record is the CDR3 DNA by itself, 42 bases read in frame from the first base. Beyond this particular receptor, the publication reports: The amount of clinical and demographic metadata varied by source and participant and was provided uncurated.

The immunoSEQ Assay, a bias-controlled multiplex PCR, was used to amplify TCRbeta CDR3 regions from genomic DNA. In the paper's pipeline: Within the assay, amplification of reference gene primers was used to estimate how many nucleated cells each sample contained. To quantify the absolute abundance of each unique TCRbeta CDR3 rearrangement, sequence reads were collapsed and filtered. Productive Simpson clonality was computed per sample as the square root of Simpson's diversity index over productive rearrangements. TCRdb stores this immuneACCESS table with in-frame sequences only. Part of the clones is absent; in the studies checked, under half of the shortfall reflects unresolved V genes, and no reason is known for the rest. Clonal size and the V and J genes are those of that table, whereas D and trimming came from the DNA. Present in this sample are 15,000 to 20,000 clones, approximately 83% of which were seen just once. The leading ten clones occupy approximately 6.6% of the sample.

This clone has just one count. Its antigen has not been determined. One base away there is no much larger clone; base qualities are not given. Collaborating institutions collected whole blood in K2EDTA tubes following their own protocols. For TCRbeta analysis, collaborators shipped samples as frozen whole blood, isolated PBMCs, or DNA extracted from either of those sample types. Input material: peripheral blood. The chain is encoded by TRBV11-2 joined to TRBJ1-4; TRBD1 fits 7 bases in the junction. This receptor was obtained from a human donor in a cohort sampled during active COVID-19. The nucleotide sequence is given as TGTGCCAGCAGCCTGACAGGGAGTAATGAAAAACTGTTTTTT. Translated, it gives CASSLTGSNEKLFF.